The T cell receptor beta chain under discussion was sequenced for a study of shared clonotypes between healthy human individuals. The wider study: Each donor's CD8 memory used one plate, CD8 naive two, each CD4 subset three.

After removal of 2 bases from V and 9 bases from J, the junction contained 11 bases not matched to a gene. The CDR3 is 17 amino acids. General study findings and limits: For naive CD4 cells, 4% to 5% of clonotypes were shared across a few donors. Generation probabilities of non-shared clonotypes were lower (relative to those shared by all four donors).

Regarding this clone: What it binds is unknown.

As originally analysed: Junction-only sequences produced by ImmunoSEQ had no quality scores, so filtering differed. Using immunoSEQ multiplex PCR, the repertoire was profiled, and TCRdb retains in-frame clones only, with some absent. For V, J and clone size, that table is used; D and trimming come from the DNA. Among around 600,000 clones, about 98% were seen once, and the ten largest hold 0.3%. It was CD45RO-negative cells, positively selected for CCR7, that made up naive CD8 cells, with terminally differentiated effector memory CD45RA+ cells excluded. This rearrangement joins TRBV6-7 to TRBJ2-4; 12 positions match TRBD1. TRBV6-7 falls under the ORF class, with uncertain function. This receptor was obtained from a man in his thirties or forties in good health. Sequencing was performed on naive CD8+ T cells sorted from blood. CDR3 DNA sequence: TGTGCCAGCAGTTACAGGGGGACAGGGGGCATGTGGGTCATTCAGTACTTC. This sequence encodes CASSYRGTGGMWVIQYF.